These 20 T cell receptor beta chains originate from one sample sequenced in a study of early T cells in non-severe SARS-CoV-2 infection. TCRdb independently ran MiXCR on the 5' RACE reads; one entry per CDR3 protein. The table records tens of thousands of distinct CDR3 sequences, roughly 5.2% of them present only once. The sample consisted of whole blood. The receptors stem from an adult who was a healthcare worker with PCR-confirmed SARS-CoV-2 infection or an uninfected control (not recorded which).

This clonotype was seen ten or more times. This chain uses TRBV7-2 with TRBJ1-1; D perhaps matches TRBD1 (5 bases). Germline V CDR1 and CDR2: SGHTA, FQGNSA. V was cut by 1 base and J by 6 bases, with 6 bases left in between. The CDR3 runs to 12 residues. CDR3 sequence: CASSLGGPEAFF. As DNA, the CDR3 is TGTGCCAGCAGCTTAGGGGGCCCTGAAGCTTTCTTT.

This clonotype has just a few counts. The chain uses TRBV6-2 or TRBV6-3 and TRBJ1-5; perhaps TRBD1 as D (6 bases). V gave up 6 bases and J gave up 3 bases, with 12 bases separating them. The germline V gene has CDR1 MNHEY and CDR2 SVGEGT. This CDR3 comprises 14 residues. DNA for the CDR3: TGTGCCAGCAGGGTCGACAGGAACAATCAGCCCCAGCATTTT. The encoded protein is CASRVDRNNQPQHF.

The CDR3 protein is CATSDLGQGTLETQYF. CDR3 sequence (DNA): TGTGCCACCAGTGATTTAGGACAGGGAACTTTGGAGACCCAGTACTTC. The chain is built from TRBV24-1 and TRBJ2-5; 8 bases line up with TRBD1. The length of the CDR3 is 16 residues. From germline, CDR1 is KGHDR and CDR2 SFDVKD. The ends lost 1 base at V and 5 bases at J; junction bases unmatched: 8.

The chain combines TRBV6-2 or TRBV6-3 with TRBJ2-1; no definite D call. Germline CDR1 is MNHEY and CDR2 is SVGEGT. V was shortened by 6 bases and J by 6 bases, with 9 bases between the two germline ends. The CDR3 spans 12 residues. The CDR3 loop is CASRPTTNEQFF. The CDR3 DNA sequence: TGTGCCAGCAGACCTACTACCAATGAGCAGTTCTTC.

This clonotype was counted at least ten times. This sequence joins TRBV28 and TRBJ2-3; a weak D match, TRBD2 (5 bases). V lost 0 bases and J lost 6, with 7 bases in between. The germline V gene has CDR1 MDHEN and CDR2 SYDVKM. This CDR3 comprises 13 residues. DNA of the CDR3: TGTGCCAGCAGTTTATGGCGGAGGGATACGCAGTATTTT. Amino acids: CASSLWRRDTQYF.

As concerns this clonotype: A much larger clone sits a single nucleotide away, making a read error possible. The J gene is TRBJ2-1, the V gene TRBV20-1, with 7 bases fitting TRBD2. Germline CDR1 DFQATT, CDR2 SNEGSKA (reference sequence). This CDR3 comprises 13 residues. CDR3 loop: CSAGRGSYIEQFF. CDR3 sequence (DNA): TGCAGTGCTGGACGCGGGAGTTACATTGAGCAGTTCTTC.

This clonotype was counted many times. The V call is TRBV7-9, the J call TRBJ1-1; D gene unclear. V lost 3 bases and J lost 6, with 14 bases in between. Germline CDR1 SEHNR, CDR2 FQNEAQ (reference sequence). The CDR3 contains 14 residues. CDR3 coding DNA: TGTGCCAGCAGCTTGGTTTTGGGTAGCCCTGAAGCTTTCTTT. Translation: CASSLVLGSPEAFF.

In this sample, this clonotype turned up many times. CDR3 DNA sequence: TGTGCCAGCAGCCGACTCCCGGACAATGAGCAGTTCTTC. This encodes CASSRLPDNEQFF. The rearrangement links TRBV7-3 to TRBJ2-1; no clear D gene. The V gene lost 5 bases and the J gene lost 5 bases, with 10 bases spanning the gap. There are 13 residues in the CDR3. Germline V gives CDR1 SGHTA, CDR2 FQGTGA.

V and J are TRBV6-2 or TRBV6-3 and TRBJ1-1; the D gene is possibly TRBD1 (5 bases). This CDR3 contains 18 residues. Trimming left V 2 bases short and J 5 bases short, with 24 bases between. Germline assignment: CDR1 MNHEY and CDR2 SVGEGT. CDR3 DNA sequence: TGTGCCAGCAGTTACCCGAGTCTCCGCGGGGACGTAGGAACTGAAGCTTTCTTT. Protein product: CASSYPSLRGDVGTEAFF.

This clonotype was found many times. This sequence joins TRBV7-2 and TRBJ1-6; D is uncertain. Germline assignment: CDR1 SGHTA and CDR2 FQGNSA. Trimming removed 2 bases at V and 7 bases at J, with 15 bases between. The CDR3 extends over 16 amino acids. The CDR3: CASSLRGYITNSPLHF. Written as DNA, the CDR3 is TGTGCCAGCAGCTTACGAGGTTACATTACCAATTCACCCCTCCACTTT.

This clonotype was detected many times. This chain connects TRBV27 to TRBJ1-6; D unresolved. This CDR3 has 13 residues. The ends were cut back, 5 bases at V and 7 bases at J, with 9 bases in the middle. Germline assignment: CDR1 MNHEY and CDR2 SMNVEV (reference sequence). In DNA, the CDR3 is TGTGCCAGCAGTAATGACGGGAATTCACCCCTCCACTTT. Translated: CASSNDGNSPLHF.

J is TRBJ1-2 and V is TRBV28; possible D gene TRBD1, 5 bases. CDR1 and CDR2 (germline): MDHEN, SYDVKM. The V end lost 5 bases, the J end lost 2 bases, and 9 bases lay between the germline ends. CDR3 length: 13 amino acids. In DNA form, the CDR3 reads TGTGCCAGCAGTCCGACAGTAAACTATGGCTACACCTTC. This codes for CASSPTVNYGYTF.

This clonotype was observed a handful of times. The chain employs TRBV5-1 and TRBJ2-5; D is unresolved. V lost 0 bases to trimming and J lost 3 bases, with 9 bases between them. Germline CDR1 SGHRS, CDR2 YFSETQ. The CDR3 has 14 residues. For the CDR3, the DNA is TGCGCCAGCAGCTTGGATCCGGCAGAAGAGACCCAGTACTTC. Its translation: CASSLDPAEETQYF. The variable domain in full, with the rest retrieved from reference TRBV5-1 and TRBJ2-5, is KAGVTQTPRYLIKTRGQQVTLSCSPISGHRSVSWYQQTPGQGLQFLFEYFSETQRNKGNFPGRFSGRQFSNSRSEMNVSTLELGDSALYLCASSLDPAEETQYFGPGTRLLVL.

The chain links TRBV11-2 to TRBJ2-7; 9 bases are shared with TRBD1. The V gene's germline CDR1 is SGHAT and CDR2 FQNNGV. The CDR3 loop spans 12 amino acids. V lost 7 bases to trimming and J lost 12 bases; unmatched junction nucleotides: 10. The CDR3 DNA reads TGTGCCAGCAAAAATCGGACAGGGGTACTGTACTTC. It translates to CASKNRTGVLYF.

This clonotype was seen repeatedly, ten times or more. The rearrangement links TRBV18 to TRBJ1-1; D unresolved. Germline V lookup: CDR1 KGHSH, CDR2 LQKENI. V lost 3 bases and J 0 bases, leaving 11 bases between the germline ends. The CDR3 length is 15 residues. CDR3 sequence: CASSPSAGMNTEAFF. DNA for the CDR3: TGTGCCAGCTCACCGTCGGCAGGCATGAACACTGAAGCTTTCTTT. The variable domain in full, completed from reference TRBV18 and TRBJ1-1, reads NAGVMQNPRHLVRRRGQEARLRCSPMKGHSHVYWYRQLPEEGLKFMVYLQKENIIDESGMPKERFSAEFPKEGPSILRIQQVVRGDSAAYFCASSPSAGMNTEAFFGQGTRLTVV.

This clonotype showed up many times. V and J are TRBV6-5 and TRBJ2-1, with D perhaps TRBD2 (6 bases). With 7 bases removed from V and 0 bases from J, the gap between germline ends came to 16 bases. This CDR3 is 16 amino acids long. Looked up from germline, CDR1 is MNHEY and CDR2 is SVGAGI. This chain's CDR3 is CASTDLAVSSYNEQFF. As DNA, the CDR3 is TGTGCCAGCACCGACTTAGCGGTTAGCTCCTACAATGAGCAGTTCTTC.

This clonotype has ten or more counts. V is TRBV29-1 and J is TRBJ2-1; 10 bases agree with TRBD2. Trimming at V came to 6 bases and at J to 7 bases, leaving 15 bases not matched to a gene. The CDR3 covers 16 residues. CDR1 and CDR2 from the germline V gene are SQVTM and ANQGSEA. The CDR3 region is CSVGGGASGSGNEQFF. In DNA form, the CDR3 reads TGCAGCGTCGGAGGGGGGGCTAGCGGGAGCGGGAATGAGCAGTTCTTC.

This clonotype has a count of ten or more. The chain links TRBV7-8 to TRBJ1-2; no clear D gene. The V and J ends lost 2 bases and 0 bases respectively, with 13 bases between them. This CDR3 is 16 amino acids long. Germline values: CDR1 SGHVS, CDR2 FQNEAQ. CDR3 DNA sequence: TGTGCCAGCAGCTTACTCTGGGGAGGCCCTAACTATGGCTACACCTTC. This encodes CASSLLWGGPNYGYTF.

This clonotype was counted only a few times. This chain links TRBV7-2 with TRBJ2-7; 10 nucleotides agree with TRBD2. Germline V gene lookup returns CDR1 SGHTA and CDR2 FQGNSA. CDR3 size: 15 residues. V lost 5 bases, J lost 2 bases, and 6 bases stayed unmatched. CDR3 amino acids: CASSASSGRAYEQYF. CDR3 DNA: TGTGCCAGCAGCGCCTCAAGCGGGAGGGCCTACGAGCAGTACTTC.

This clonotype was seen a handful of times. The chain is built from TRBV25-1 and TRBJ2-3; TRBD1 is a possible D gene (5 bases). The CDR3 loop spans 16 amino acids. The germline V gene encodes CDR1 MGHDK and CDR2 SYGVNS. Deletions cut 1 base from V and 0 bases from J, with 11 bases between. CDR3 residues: CASSESAGSSTDTQYF. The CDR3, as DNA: TGTGCCAGCAGTGAATCGGCAGGGTCTAGCACAGATACGCAGTATTTT.